This T cell receptor beta chain was identified during a study of cytomegalovirus exposure and HLA in healthy donors. Regarding the study as a whole: In a later analysis, TCR beta V- and J-gene trimming showed a link to a missense DCLRE1C variant. As a later analysis revealed, most CMV-associated TCR beta chains appeared HLA-restricted. Data from an earlier analysis indicated that most TCR beta V segments were productive either about 87% or about 30% of the time. 87-base-pair reads could not separate some V segments, including TRBV6-2 and TRBV6-3.

This clone has a count of ten or more. Antigen: not known. J was trimmed by 7 bases and V by 5 bases; bases with no gene match: 7. In germline, CDR1 is MDHEN, CDR2 SYDVKM. The CDR3 extends over 14 amino acids. A multiplex PCR was run with 60 Vbeta primers and 13 Jbeta primers. Profiled with immunoSEQ multiplex PCR; TCRdb holds only in-frame clones, not every one. The sample includes 97,000 or so clones, less than 10% seen only once; the top ten take 4.5% to 6.5%. The V and J genes are TRBV28 and TRBJ2-1; the match to TRBD1 covers 8 bases. This TCR derives from a man between 50 and 59 years old in good health and CMV-seropositive. The sequenced sample consisted of PBMCs. The CDR3 nucleotides are TGTGCCAGCAGTCTCCCAGGGGGCAGGAATGAGCAGTTCTTC. This sequence encodes CASSLPGGRNEQFF.